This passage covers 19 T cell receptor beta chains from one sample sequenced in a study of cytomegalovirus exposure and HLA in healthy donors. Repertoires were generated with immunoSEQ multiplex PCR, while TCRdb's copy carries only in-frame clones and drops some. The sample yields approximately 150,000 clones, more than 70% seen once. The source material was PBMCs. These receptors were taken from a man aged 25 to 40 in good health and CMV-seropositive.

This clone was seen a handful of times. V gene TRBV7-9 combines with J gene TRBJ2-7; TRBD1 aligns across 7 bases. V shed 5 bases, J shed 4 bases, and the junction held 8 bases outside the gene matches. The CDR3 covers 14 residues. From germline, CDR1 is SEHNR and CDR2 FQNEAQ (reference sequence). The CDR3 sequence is CASSKGTETYEQYF. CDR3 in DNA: TGTGCCAGCAGCAAGGGGACAGAGACGTACGAGCAGTACTTC.

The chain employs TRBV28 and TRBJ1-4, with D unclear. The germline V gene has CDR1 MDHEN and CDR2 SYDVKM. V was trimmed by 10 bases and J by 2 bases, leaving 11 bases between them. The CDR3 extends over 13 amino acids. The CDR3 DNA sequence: TGTGCCACTTCGGAGTCGACTAATGAAAAACTGTTTTTT. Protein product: CATSESTNEKLFF. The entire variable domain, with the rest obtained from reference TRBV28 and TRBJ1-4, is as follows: DVKVTQSSRYLVKRTGEKVFLECVQDMDHENMFWYRQDPGLGLRLIYFSYDVKMKEKGDIPEGYSVSREKKERFSLILESASTNQTSMYLCATSESTNEKLFFGSGTQLSVL.

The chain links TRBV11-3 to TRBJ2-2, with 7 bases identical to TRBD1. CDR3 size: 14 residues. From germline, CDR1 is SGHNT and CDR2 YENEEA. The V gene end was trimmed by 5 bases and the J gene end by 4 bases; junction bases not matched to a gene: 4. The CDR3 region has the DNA TGTGCCAGCAGCCACCCAGGGGGCACCGGGGAGCTGTTTTTT. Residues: CASSHPGGTGELFF.

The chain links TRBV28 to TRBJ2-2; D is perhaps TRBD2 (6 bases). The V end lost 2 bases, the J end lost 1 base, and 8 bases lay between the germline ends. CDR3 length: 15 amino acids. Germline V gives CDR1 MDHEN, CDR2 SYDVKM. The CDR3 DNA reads TGTGCCAGCAGTTTAAGTAGCGGGAACACCGGGGAGCTGTTTTTT. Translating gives CASSLSSGNTGELFF.

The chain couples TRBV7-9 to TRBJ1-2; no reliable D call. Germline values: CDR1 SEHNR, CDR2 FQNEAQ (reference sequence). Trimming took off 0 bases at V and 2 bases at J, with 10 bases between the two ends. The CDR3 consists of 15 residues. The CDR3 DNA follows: TGTGCCAGCAGCTTAGCGCGGGCAGTCAACTATGGCTACACCTTC. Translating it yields CASSLARAVNYGYTF. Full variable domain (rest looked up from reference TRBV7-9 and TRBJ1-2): DTGVSQNPRHKITKRGQNVTFRCDPISEHNRLYWYRQTLGQGPEFLTYFQNEAQLEKSRLLSDRFSAERPKGSFSTLEIQRTEQGDSAMYLCASSLARAVNYGYTFGSGTRLTVV.

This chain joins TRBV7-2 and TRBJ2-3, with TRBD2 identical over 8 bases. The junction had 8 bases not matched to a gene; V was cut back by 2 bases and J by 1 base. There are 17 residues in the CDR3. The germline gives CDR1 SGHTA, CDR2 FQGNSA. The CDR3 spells CASSLFGGGFGTDTQYF. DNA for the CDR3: TGTGCCAGCAGCTTATTCGGGGGGGGGTTTGGCACAGATACGCAGTATTTT.

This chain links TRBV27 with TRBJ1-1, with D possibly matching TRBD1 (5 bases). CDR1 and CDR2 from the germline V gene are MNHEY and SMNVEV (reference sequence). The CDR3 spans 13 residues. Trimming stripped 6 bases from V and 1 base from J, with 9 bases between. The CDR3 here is CASSKTENTEAFF. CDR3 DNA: TGTGCCAGCAGCAAGACAGAGAACACTGAAGCTTTCTTT.

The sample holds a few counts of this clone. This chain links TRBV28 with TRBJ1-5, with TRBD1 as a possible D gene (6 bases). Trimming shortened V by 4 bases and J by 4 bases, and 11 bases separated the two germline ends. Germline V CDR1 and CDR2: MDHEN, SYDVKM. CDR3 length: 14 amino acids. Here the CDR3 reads CASSSDTGNQPQHF. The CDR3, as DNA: TGTGCCAGCAGTTCGGATACAGGGAATCAGCCCCAGCATTTT. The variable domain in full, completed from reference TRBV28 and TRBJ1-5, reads DVKVTQSSRYLVKRTGEKVFLECVQDMDHENMFWYRQDPGLGLRLIYFSYDVKMKEKGDIPEGYSVSREKKERFSLILESASTNQTSMYLCASSSDTGNQPQHFGDGTRLSIL.

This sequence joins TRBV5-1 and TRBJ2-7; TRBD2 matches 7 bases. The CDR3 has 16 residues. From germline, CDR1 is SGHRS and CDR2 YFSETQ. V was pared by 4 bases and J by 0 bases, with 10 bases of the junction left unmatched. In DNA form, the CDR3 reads TGCGCCAGCAGCCCCGTTCCGGGAGGTCCCTCCTACGAGCAGTACTTC. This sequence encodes CASSPVPGGPSYEQYF.

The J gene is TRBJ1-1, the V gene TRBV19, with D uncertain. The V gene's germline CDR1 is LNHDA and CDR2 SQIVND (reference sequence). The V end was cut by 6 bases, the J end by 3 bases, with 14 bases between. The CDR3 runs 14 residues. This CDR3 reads CASSRNGVYTEAFF. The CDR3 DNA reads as TGTGCCAGTAGCCGGAACGGGGTCTACACTGAAGCTTTCTTT.

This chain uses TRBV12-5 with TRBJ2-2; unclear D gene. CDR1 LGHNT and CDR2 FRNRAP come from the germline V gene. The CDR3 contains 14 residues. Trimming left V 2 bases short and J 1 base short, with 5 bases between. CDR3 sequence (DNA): TGTGCTAGTGGTTTGACAGAGAACACCGGGGAGCTGTTTTTT. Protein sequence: CASGLTENTGELFF.

CDR3 in amino acids: CASSLTPAGAYEQYF. As DNA, the CDR3 is TGTGCCAGCAGCTTAACCCCAGCGGGGGCCTACGAGCAGTACTTC. The V and J genes are TRBV7-3 and TRBJ2-7; 8 positions match TRBD2. This CDR3 has 15 residues. Unmatched junction bases numbered 3, after V lost 0 bases and J lost 2 bases. CDR1 and CDR2 (germline): SGHTA, FQGTGA.

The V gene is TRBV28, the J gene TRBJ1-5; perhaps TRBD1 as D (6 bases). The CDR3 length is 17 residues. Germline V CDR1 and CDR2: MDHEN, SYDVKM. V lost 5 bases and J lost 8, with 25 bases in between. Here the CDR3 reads CASSPPPTTGRYEPQHF. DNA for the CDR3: TGTGCCAGCAGTCCACCCCCGACGACAGGCAGGTATGAGCCCCAGCATTTT.

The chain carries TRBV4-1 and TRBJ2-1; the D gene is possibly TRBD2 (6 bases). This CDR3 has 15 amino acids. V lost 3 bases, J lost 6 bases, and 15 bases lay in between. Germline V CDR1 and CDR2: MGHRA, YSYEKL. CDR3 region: CASSQAPGGSNEQFF. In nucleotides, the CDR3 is TGCGCCAGCAGCCAGGCCCCCGGGGGTTCCAATGAGCAGTTCTTC.

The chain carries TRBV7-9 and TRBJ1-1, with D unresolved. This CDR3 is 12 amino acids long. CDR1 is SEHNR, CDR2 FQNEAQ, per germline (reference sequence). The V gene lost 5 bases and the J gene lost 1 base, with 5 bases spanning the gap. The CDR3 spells CASSPRNTEAFF. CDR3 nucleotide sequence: TGTGCCAGCAGCCCCCGGAACACTGAAGCTTTCTTT.

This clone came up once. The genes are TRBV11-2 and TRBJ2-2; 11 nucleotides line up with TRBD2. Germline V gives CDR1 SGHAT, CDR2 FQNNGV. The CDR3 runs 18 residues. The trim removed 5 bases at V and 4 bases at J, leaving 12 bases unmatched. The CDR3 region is CASSLGLAAGRTTGELFF. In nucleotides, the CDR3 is TGTGCCAGCAGCCTGGGACTAGCGGCGGGTCGTACCACCGGGGAGCTGTTTTTT.

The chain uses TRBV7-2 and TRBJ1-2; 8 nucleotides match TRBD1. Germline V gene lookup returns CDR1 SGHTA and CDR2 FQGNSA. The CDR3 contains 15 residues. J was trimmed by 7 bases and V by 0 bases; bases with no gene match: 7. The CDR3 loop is CASSLALRQGRGYTF. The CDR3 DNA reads TGTGCCAGCAGCTTAGCTTTAAGACAGGGGCGTGGCTACACCTTC.

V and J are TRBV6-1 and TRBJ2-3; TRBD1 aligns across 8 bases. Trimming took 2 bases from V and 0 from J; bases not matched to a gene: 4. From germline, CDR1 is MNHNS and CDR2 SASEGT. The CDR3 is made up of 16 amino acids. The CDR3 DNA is TGTGCCAGCAGTGAACGAGGGACAGGTAGCACAGATACGCAGTATTTT. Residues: CASSERGTGSTDTQYF.

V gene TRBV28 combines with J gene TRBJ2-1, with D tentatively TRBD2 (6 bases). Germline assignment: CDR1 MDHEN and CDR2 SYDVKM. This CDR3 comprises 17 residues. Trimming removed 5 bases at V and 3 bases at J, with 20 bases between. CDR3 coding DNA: TGTGCCAGCAGTGTTACCTATCGGGGACTTCTCTACAATGAGCAGTTCTTC. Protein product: CASSVTYRGLLYNEQFF. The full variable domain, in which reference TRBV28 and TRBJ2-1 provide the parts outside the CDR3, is DVKVTQSSRYLVKRTGEKVFLECVQDMDHENMFWYRQDPGLGLRLIYFSYDVKMKEKGDIPEGYSVSREKKERFSLILESASTNQTSMYLCASSVTYRGLLYNEQFFGPGTRLTVL.